One sample yielded the 27 T cell receptor beta chains listed below, sequenced in a study of human T cells and chemical hapten exposure. The time point denotes: patch test 2, 6 weeks after DPC sensitization. Treatment in this sample: therapeutic diphenylcyclopropenone sensitization with weekly scalp DPC. One entry per CDR3 protein, called by TCRdb with MiXCR from the RACE reads. The sample lists more than 90,000 distinct CDR3 sequences, approximately 10% occurring once. Source: whole blood, taken in connection with sensitization to the hapten diphenylcyclopropenone (DPC). These receptors were taken from a woman in her 40s with alopecia areata. Some clones in this sample may be carry-over from other donors' samples.

The J gene is TRBJ2-2, the V gene TRBV6-2 or TRBV6-3; D ambiguous. Germline loops: CDR1 MNHEY, CDR2 SVGEGT. The CDR3 sequence is 14 residues long. Trimming took 5 bases from V and 4 from J, leaving 11 bases between them. CDR3 coding DNA: TGTGCCAGCAGTCCTACCGTAGGCACCGGGGAGCTGTTTTTT. Amino acid sequence: CASSPTVGTGELFF.

This clonotype was counted between two and nine times. The chain employs TRBV6-5 and TRBJ2-3; D possibly corresponds to TRBD1 (5 bases). The CDR3 contains 15 residues. V dropped 2 bases and J dropped 4 bases, with 13 bases sitting between them. Per germline, CDR1 MNHEY and CDR2 SVGAGI. CDR3: CASSYGQGDADTQYF. The CDR3 DNA follows: TGTGCCAGCAGTTACGGCCAGGGTGACGCAGATACGCAGTATTTT.

A few counts support this clonotype. This chain links TRBV29-1 with TRBJ1-1, with D possibly TRBD1 on 5 matching bases. CDR3 length equals 10 residues. The V end lost 6 bases, the J end lost 6 bases, and 8 bases lay between the germline ends. Germline CDR1 and CDR2: SQVTM and ANQGSEA. CDR3 nucleotides: TGCAGCGTCGAGACAGCTGAAGCTTTCTTT. Its protein product is CSVETAEAFF.

Here the CDR3 DNA reads TGTGCCAGCAGTTTATTAGGGAACACCGGGGAGCTGTTTTTT. It yields the protein CASSLLGNTGELFF. V and J are TRBV6-6 and TRBJ2-2; D is uncertain. V gave up 4 bases and J gave up 1 base, with 7 bases separating them. CDR1 MNHNY and CDR2 SVGAGI come from the germline V gene (reference sequence). CDR3 size: 14 residues.

This clonotype was seen a handful of times. The J gene is TRBJ1-2, the V gene TRBV27, with TRBD1 as a possible D gene (5 bases). CDR1 and CDR2 from the germline V gene are MNHEY and SMNVEV (reference sequence). Trimming left V 2 bases short and J 10 bases short, with 17 bases between. This CDR3 contains 14 residues. CDR3 DNA: TGTGCCAGCAGTTTAAGGCGAGATGGGGCCGCCTACACCTTC. The encoded protein is CASSLRRDGAAYTF.

This clonotype showed up just a few times. The chain joins TRBV25-1 to TRBJ2-1; a weak D match, TRBD1 (5 bases). Germline V gene data show CDR1 as MGHDK and CDR2 as SYGVNS. The CDR3 covers 15 residues. V was trimmed by 2 bases and J by 6 bases, leaving 14 bases between them. CDR3 nucleotides: TGTGCCAGCAGTGAAAGTAGGGGCGCGGTCAATGAGCAGTTCTTC. Its translation: CASSESRGAVNEQFF.

This clonotype turned up a few times. The rearrangement joins TRBV2 to TRBJ1-2, with 8 bases matching TRBD1. The V segment lost 9 bases and the J segment 3 bases; nucleotides outside the gene matches: 6. This CDR3 is 13 amino acids long. CDR1 is SNHLY, CDR2 FYNNEI, per germline. Written as DNA, the CDR3 is TGTGCCAGAGACAGGGGTGGCGACTATGGCTACACCTTC. Its translation: CARDRGGDYGYTF.

This clonotype has at least ten counts. The chain uses TRBV2 and TRBJ1-1; the D gene is possibly TRBD1 (5 bases). CDR3 size: 12 residues. Trimming cost V 5 bases and J 4 bases, with 8 bases left between them. CDR1 SNHLY and CDR2 FYNNEI come from the germline V gene. The CDR3 region is CASSRQLTEAFF. The CDR3 bases are TGTGCCAGCAGTAGACAGCTCACTGAAGCTTTCTTT.

The V and J genes are TRBV24-1 and TRBJ2-3; no clear D gene. This CDR3 is built from 14 residues. Germline V gene sequence: CDR1 KGHDR, CDR2 SFDVKD. Trimming took 3 bases from V and 0 from J, leaving 6 bases between them. The CDR3 here is CATSDSQSTDTQYF. The CDR3 DNA reads as TGTGCCACCAGTGATAGCCAGAGCACAGATACGCAGTATTTT.

The V gene is TRBV6-5, the J gene TRBJ2-3, with TRBD1 as a possible D gene (7 bases). The V and J ends lost 5 bases and 0 bases respectively, with 18 bases between them. CDR1 is MNHEY, CDR2 SVGAGI, per germline. CDR3 size: 17 residues. The CDR3 reads CASSTPRGEASTDTQYF. The CDR3 DNA sequence: TGTGCCAGCAGTACCCCCAGGGGGGAGGCTAGCACAGATACGCAGTATTTT.

Only a few counts were recorded for this clonotype. The chain uses TRBV5-5 and TRBJ2-1; 12 nucleotides align to TRBD2. V lost 4 bases, J lost 5 bases, and 28 bases stayed unmatched. Germline loops: CDR1 SGHKS, CDR2 YYEKEE (reference sequence). This CDR3 is built from 23 residues. CDR3 protein: CASSPSTGGMRASGRGYNNEQFF. CDR3 in DNA: TGTGCCAGCAGCCCTTCGACAGGGGGCATGAGGGCTAGCGGGAGGGGTTATAACAATGAGCAGTTCTTC.

A remark on this clonotype: A much larger clone lies one base from this, so it may be a read error. The chain has TRBV7-2 and TRBJ2-3, with 8 bases aligning to TRBD2. V shed 7 bases and J 4 bases; nucleotides not matched to a gene: 7. Germline CDR1 SGHTA, CDR2 FQGNSA. This CDR3 comprises 14 residues. The CDR3 is CASTPAGAADTQYF. The CDR3 DNA follows: TGTGCCAGCACCCCAGCGGGAGCAGCAGATACGCAGTATTTT.

This clonotype was found a few times. The V gene is TRBV10-3, the J gene TRBJ2-5; no clear D gene. This CDR3 comprises 13 residues. With 0 bases removed from V and 5 bases from J, the gap between germline ends came to 7 bases. Germline CDR1 is ENHRY and CDR2 is SYGVKD. For the CDR3, the DNA is TGTGCCATCAGTGAGTCGGGGTTGGAGACCCAGTACTTC. Protein product: CAISESGLETQYF.

The chain has TRBV6-5 and TRBJ1-2; D gene uncertain. This CDR3 region has 12 residues. Deletions cut 2 bases from V and 7 bases from J, with 8 bases between. The germline V gene encodes CDR1 MNHEY and CDR2 SVGAGI. The CDR3: CASSYTGAGYTF. The CDR3 DNA follows: TGTGCCAGCAGTTACACCGGCGCTGGCTACACCTTC.

There are a few counts of this clonotype. The gene calls are TRBV7-2 and TRBJ2-1; the match to TRBD2 covers 7 bases. This CDR3 has 13 residues. CDR1 is SGHTA, CDR2 FQGNSA, per germline. V gave up 5 bases and J gave up 9 bases; unmatched junction bases: 7. As DNA, the CDR3 is TGTGCCAGCAGCCCCGGGACTAATATTGAGCAGTTCTTC. It yields the protein CASSPGTNIEQFF.

This rearrangement joins TRBV11-2 to TRBJ1-4; a weak D match, TRBD1 (6 bases). CDR3 length: 16 residues. V was clipped by 5 bases and J by 5 bases, with 18 bases between them. The germline V gene encodes CDR1 SGHAT and CDR2 FQNNGV. The CDR3 is CASSVGARGRNEKLFF. The CDR3 nucleotides are TGTGCCAGCAGCGTAGGGGCCAGGGGCAGGAATGAAAAACTGTTTTTT.

This clonotype showed up many times. V and J are TRBV6-5 and TRBJ2-5; 10 bases align to TRBD2. The CDR3 has 14 residues. After removal of 6 bases from V and 5 bases from J, the junction contained 6 bases not matched to a gene. CDR1 and CDR2 from the germline V gene are MNHEY and SVGAGI. The CDR3 loop reads CASRSSGSRETQYF. In DNA, the CDR3 is TGTGCCAGCAGGTCTAGCGGGAGTAGGGAGACCCAGTACTTC.

This clonotype was seen only a few times. This chain links TRBV10-3 with TRBJ1-1, with a weak D call TRBD1 (6 bases). Looked up from germline, CDR1 is ENHRY and CDR2 is SYGVKD. The germline V and J ends were trimmed by 4 bases and 1 base, with 10 bases remaining between them. The CDR3 covers 14 residues. The CDR3 loop is CAISGGQGNTEAFF. The CDR3 DNA reads as TGTGCCATCAGTGGGGGGCAGGGGAACACTGAAGCTTTCTTT.

J is TRBJ2-2 and V is TRBV28, with D perhaps assigned TRBD1 or TRBD2 (5 bases each). This CDR3 is 16 amino acids long. Trimming left V 3 bases short and J 4 bases short, with 15 bases between. Looked up from germline, CDR1 is MDHEN and CDR2 is SYDVKM. Here the CDR3 DNA reads TGTGCCAGCAGTTTGGGACCCGATGGGAGCACCGGGGAGCTGTTTTTT. As protein: CASSLGPDGSTGELFF.

The genes are TRBV29-1 and TRBJ2-7; weak D call: TRBD2 (5 bases). CDR3 length equals 12 residues. CDR1 is SQVTM, CDR2 ANQGSEA, per germline. Deletions cut 7 bases from V and 2 bases from J, with 12 bases between. As DNA, the CDR3 is TGCAGCGCCGGGGTAACCACCTACGAGCAGTACTTC. Translation gives CSAGVTTYEQYF.

This clonotype was detected many times. This chain connects TRBV6-2 or TRBV6-3 to TRBJ1-5; no definite D call. Trimming removed 6 bases from V and 4 bases from J, with 10 bases in between. Germline V gene data show CDR1 as MNHEY and CDR2 as SVGEGT. This CDR3 has 13 residues. CDR3 region: CASSNGWNQPQHF. Here the CDR3 DNA reads TGTGCCAGCAGCAACGGGTGGAATCAGCCCCAGCATTTT.

This clonotype was observed a few times. CDR3 DNA: TGTGCCAGCAGTTACTCAGGTGGTAATGAAAAACTGTTTTTT. It yields the protein CASSYSGGNEKLFF. This sequence joins TRBV6-5 and TRBJ1-4; D unresolved. Germline V gene sequence: CDR1 MNHEY, CDR2 SVGAGI. The CDR3 totals 14 residues. V shed 0 bases and J shed 4 bases, with 6 bases lying between them.

In its sample, this clonotype was seen many times. V gene TRBV29-1 combines with J gene TRBJ2-5; no clear D. Looked up from germline, CDR1 is SQVTM and CDR2 is ANQGSEA. Trimming pared 7 bases from V and 3 bases from J, leaving 15 bases between. CDR3 length: 13 residues. The chain's CDR3 is CSGSRGRKETQYF. In DNA form, the CDR3 reads TGCAGCGGTAGCCGCGGTCGAAAAGAGACCCAGTACTTC.

This clonotype occurred many times. The gene calls are TRBV5-1 and TRBJ1-2, with D maybe TRBD1 (6 bases). The V end was cut by 6 bases, the J end by 2 bases, with 17 bases between. CDR3 length equals 15 residues. Germline V CDR1 and CDR2: SGHRS, YFSETQ. The chain's CDR3 is CASNQGMTANYGYTF. The CDR3 DNA reads TGCGCCAGCAATCAGGGGATGACAGCGAACTATGGCTACACCTTC.

This clonotype has a count of ten or more. The J gene is TRBJ2-7, the V gene TRBV18; D is perhaps TRBD1 (5 bases). The CDR3 contains 14 residues. Per germline, CDR1 KGHSH and CDR2 LQKENI. The V gene lost 6 bases and the J gene lost 7 bases, with 19 bases spanning the gap. CDR3: CASSPLGRAEEQYF. The CDR3 DNA reads as TGTGCCAGCTCCCCGCTCGGCAGGGCAGAAGAGCAGTACTTC.

This chain links TRBV20-1 with TRBJ2-1, with D possibly TRBD1 on 6 matching bases. This CDR3 contains 13 residues. Trimming took 4 bases from V and 2 from J, leaving 9 bases between them. Germline lookup yields CDR1 DFQATT and CDR2 SNEGSKA (reference sequence). The CDR3 nucleotides read TGCAGTGCTACCAGACAGGCCTACAATGAGCAGTTCTTC. Encoded protein: CSATRQAYNEQFF.

The sample holds many counts of this clonotype. The chain carries TRBV11-2 and TRBJ1-1; D ambiguous. CDR1 is SGHAT, CDR2 FQNNGV, per germline. The CDR3 is made up of 17 amino acids. The V gene lost 1 base and the J gene lost 1 base, with 16 bases spanning the gap. The CDR3 spells CASSLAYGQAPNTEAFF. The CDR3 coding sequence is TGTGCCAGCAGCTTAGCTTATGGTCAGGCGCCGAACACTGAAGCTTTCTTT.